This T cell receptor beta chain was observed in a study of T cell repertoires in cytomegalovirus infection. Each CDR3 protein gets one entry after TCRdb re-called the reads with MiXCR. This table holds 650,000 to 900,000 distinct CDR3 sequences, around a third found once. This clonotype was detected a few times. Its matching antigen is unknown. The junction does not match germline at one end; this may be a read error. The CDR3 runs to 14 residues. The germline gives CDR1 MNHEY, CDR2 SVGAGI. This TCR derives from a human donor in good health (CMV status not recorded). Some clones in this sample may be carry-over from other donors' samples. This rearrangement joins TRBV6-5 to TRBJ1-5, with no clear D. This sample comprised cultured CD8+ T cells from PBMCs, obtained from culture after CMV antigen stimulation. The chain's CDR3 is CASGYSGSNQPQHF. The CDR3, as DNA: TGTGCCAGCGGTTACAGTGGGAGCAATCAGCCCCAGCATTTT.